The rows below give T cell receptor beta chains drawn from one sample of a study of blood T cell repertoires in COVID-19. Produced via immunoSEQ multiplex PCR; TCRdb's table is partial and in-frame only. The data contain 110,000 to 150,000 clones, 85% to 90% of them seen just once; the ten biggest clones take up 3%. The specimen sequenced was peripheral blood. Receptor source: a woman aged 55-69 years with active COVID-19. The CDR3 runs from the conserved cysteine through the conserved F or W. Each record gives: J gene, V gene, D gene, clone size, CDR3 DNA, CDR3 protein. D genes are given only for firm matches. Size is stated for part of the rows, as once, few or many counts, or as a class when the clone is expanded.

j_gene: TRBJ2-7; v_gene: TRBV6-2/TRBV6-3; d_gene: TRBD2; abundance: .; CDR3nt: TGTGCCAGCAGTTACTCGATGGTCGCGGGAGCAGGGAGCGAGCAGTACTTC; CDR3aa: CASSYSMVAGAGSEQYF
j_gene: TRBJ2-1; v_gene: TRBV7-9; d_gene: TRBD2; abundance: few; CDR3nt: TGTGCCAGCAGCTCACTAGCGGGAGGGCCTGGTAATGAGCAGTTCTTC; CDR3aa: CASSSLAGGPGNEQFF
j_gene: TRBJ1-2; v_gene: TRBV28; d_gene: TRBD1; abundance: .; CDR3nt: TGTGCCAGCAGCCCCGACAGGGTATATGGCTACACCTTC; CDR3aa: CASSPDRVYGYTF
j_gene: TRBJ1-6; v_gene: TRBV30; d_gene: .; abundance: once; CDR3nt: TGTGCCTGGAGAGATGTGGGCAGATCACCCCTCCACTTT; CDR3aa: CAWRDVGRSPLHF
j_gene: TRBJ2-7; v_gene: TRBV4-3; d_gene: .; abundance: .; CDR3nt: TGCGCCAGCAGCCCAAGAGCGGGCCTATACGAGCAGTACTTC; CDR3aa: CASSPRAGLYEQYF
j_gene: TRBJ2-7; v_gene: TRBV28; d_gene: .; abundance: .; CDR3nt: TGTGCCAGCAGTTTTCTTAGTCACTCCTACGAGCAGTACTTC; CDR3aa: CASSFLSHSYEQYF
j_gene: TRBJ2-1; v_gene: TRBV3-1/TRBV3-2; d_gene: TRBD2; abundance: .; CDR3nt: TGTGCCAGCAGGCGCTCCCGACTAGCGGGCAATGAGCAGTTCTTC; CDR3aa: CASRRSRLAGNEQFF
j_gene: TRBJ1-2; v_gene: TRBV4-1; d_gene: .; abundance: .; CDR3nt: TGCGCCAGCAGCCACGAGGGTAGCTACACCTTC; CDR3aa: CASSHEGSYTF
j_gene: TRBJ1-3; v_gene: TRBV19; d_gene: .; abundance: once; CDR3nt: TGTGCCACATCCAGGGGACCTGGAAACACCATATATTTT; CDR3aa: CATSRGPGNTIYF
j_gene: TRBJ1-5; v_gene: TRBV6-5; d_gene: TRBD1; abundance: .; CDR3nt: TGTGCCAGCAGTCAGGGGGGAACTAGCAATCAGCCCCAGCATTTT; CDR3aa: CASSQGGTSNQPQHF
j_gene: TRBJ2-1; v_gene: TRBV5-1; d_gene: TRBD2; abundance: .; CDR3nt: TGCGCCAGCAGCCCCGCCAGCGGGAGGGTCGGGGGCTACAATGAGCAGTTCTTC; CDR3aa: CASSPASGRVGGYNEQFF
j_gene: TRBJ2-7; v_gene: TRBV3-1/TRBV3-2; d_gene: .; abundance: .; CDR3nt: TGTGCCAGCAGCCAAGTTAACGAGCAGTACTTC; CDR3aa: CASSQVNEQYF
j_gene: TRBJ2-1; v_gene: TRBV27; d_gene: TRBD1; abundance: .; CDR3nt: TGTGCCAGCAGCGATGTACAGGGGGCTGTGAAGAATGAGCAGTTCTTC; CDR3aa: CASSDVQGAVKNEQFF
j_gene: TRBJ2-3; v_gene: TRBV2; d_gene: TRBD1; abundance: once; CDR3nt: TGTGCCAGCTGCGTGTCGGACAGGCTCGTTAGTACGCAGTATTTT; CDR3aa: CASCVSDRLVSTQYF
j_gene: TRBJ1-6; v_gene: TRBV5-4; d_gene: .; abundance: .; CDR3nt: TGTGCCAGCAGCGCCTACAGGGAAATTAATTCACCCCTCCACTTT; CDR3aa: CASSAYREINSPLHF
j_gene: TRBJ1-5; v_gene: TRBV5-5; d_gene: .; abundance: .; CDR3nt: TGTGCCAGCAGCGAAGGGACTAGGGATCAGCCCCAGCATTTT; CDR3aa: CASSEGTRDQPQHF
j_gene: TRBJ1-2; v_gene: TRBV4-1; d_gene: TRBD1; abundance: .; CDR3nt: TGCGCCAGCAGCCAGGGACAGGAAGCCTATGGCTACACCTTC; CDR3aa: CASSQGQEAYGYTF
j_gene: TRBJ2-1; v_gene: TRBV6-4; d_gene: .; abundance: few; CDR3nt: TGTGCCAGCAGGCAGGGTTTATACAATGAGCAGTTCTTC; CDR3aa: CASRQGLYNEQFF
j_gene: TRBJ2-7; v_gene: TRBV5-6; d_gene: .; abundance: .; CDR3nt: TGTGCCAGCAGACGAAACCAGGACAGCCCCTACGAGCAGTACTTC; CDR3aa: CASRRNQDSPYEQYF
j_gene: TRBJ1-5; v_gene: TRBV10-3; d_gene: TRBD1; abundance: .; CDR3nt: TGTGCCATCAGCACACAGGGGGATCAGCCCCAGCATTTT; CDR3aa: CAISTQGDQPQHF
j_gene: TRBJ2-1; v_gene: TRBV18; d_gene: TRBD1; abundance: .; CDR3nt: TGTGCCAGCTCACCAACCGGACAGGGCCTCATGAGCTCCTACAATGAGCAGTTCTTC; CDR3aa: CASSPTGQGLMSSYNEQFF
j_gene: TRBJ1-4; v_gene: TRBV5-1; d_gene: .; abundance: .; CDR3nt: TGCGCCAGCCGGGCCCCAGGGAAAGGGGAAAAACTGTTTTTT; CDR3aa: CASRAPGKGEKLFF
j_gene: TRBJ2-1; v_gene: TRBV4-3; d_gene: TRBD1; abundance: few; CDR3nt: TGCGCCAGCAGCCAAGTACTAAGCGGACAGGGGGAATACAATGAGCAGTTCTTC; CDR3aa: CASSQVLSGQGEYNEQFF
j_gene: TRBJ2-1; v_gene: TRBV11-3; d_gene: TRBD1; abundance: .; CDR3nt: TGTGCCAGCAGCCCGAGGTCTTTACTTCTTACAGGGGGCAATGAGCAGTTCTTC; CDR3aa: CASSPRSLLLTGGNEQFF
j_gene: TRBJ2-2; v_gene: TRBV28; d_gene: TRBD2; abundance: .; CDR3nt: TGTGCCAGCAGTTCCAACCTACCCCGACTAGCGGGAGTGTCCGTTAGTGGGGAGCTGTTTTTT; CDR3aa: CASSSNLPRLAGVSVSGELFF
j_gene: TRBJ1-5; v_gene: TRBV19; d_gene: TRBD1; abundance: .; CDR3nt: TGTGCCAGTAGTATTGACAGGGATCAGCCCCAGCATTTT; CDR3aa: CASSIDRDQPQHF
j_gene: TRBJ2-7; v_gene: TRBV6-6; d_gene: .; abundance: .; CDR3nt: TGTGCCAGCAGCGGTGTTTTCTACGAGCAGTACTTC; CDR3aa: CASSGVFYEQYF
j_gene: TRBJ1-1; v_gene: TRBV7-9; d_gene: .; abundance: few; CDR3nt: TGTGCCAGCAGCTTAGATCGGGCTGAGGGAGGCACTGAAGCTTTCTTT; CDR3aa: CASSLDRAEGGTEAFF
j_gene: TRBJ2-2; v_gene: TRBV7-9; d_gene: .; abundance: .; CDR3nt: TGTGCCAGCAGCCTGGCTGGCAGGGGAGGGACCGGGGAGCTGTTTTTT; CDR3aa: CASSLAGRGGTGELFF
j_gene: TRBJ2-7; v_gene: TRBV4-3; d_gene: .; abundance: .; CDR3nt: TGCGCCAGCAGCCCCCTGGCTACCGGAGCCTACGAGCAGTACTTC; CDR3aa: CASSPLATGAYEQYF
j_gene: TRBJ2-3; v_gene: TRBV7-6; d_gene: .; abundance: once; CDR3nt: TGTGCCAGCAGACTCACGAGAACTAGCACAGATACGCAGTATTTT; CDR3aa: CASRLTRTSTDTQYF
j_gene: TRBJ1-2; v_gene: TRBV6-1; d_gene: TRBD1; abundance: many; CDR3nt: TGTGCCAGCAGTGAGTGGACAGGCTCTAACTATGGCTACACCTTC; CDR3aa: CASSEWTGSNYGYTF
j_gene: TRBJ1-2; v_gene: TRBV12-3/TRBV12-4; d_gene: .; abundance: .; CDR3nt: TGTGCCAGCAGTCGCGAAGCTAACTATGGCTACACCTTC; CDR3aa: CASSREANYGYTF
j_gene: TRBJ1-1; v_gene: TRBV9; d_gene: TRBD1; abundance: .; CDR3nt: TGTGCCAGCAGCGTACAGGGGGCAGGTTCCACTGAAGCTTTCTTT; CDR3aa: CASSVQGAGSTEAFF
j_gene: TRBJ1-5; v_gene: TRBV28; d_gene: .; abundance: .; CDR3nt: TGTGCCAGCAGACGTGGACGGGAACAGCCCCAGCATTTT; CDR3aa: CASRRGREQPQHF
j_gene: TRBJ2-7; v_gene: TRBV9; d_gene: .; abundance: .; CDR3nt: TGTGCCAGCCGCGTAGGGAGGGGGGGAGGCGACGAGCAGTACTTC; CDR3aa: CASRVGRGGGDEQYF
j_gene: TRBJ1-1; v_gene: TRBV7-3; d_gene: TRBD1; abundance: .; CDR3nt: TGTGCCAGCAGCTTAACTGGGACAGGGGGCGCGAGTGAAGCTTTCTTT; CDR3aa: CASSLTGTGGASEAFF
j_gene: TRBJ1-1; v_gene: TRBV4-3; d_gene: TRBD1; abundance: .; CDR3nt: TGCGCCAGCAGCCAAGATCGACAGGGAGAAGACACTGAAGCTTTCTTT; CDR3aa: CASSQDRQGEDTEAFF